The source of this T cell receptor (beta chain) is a study of blood T cell repertoires in COVID-19. Across the study: Whether acute or convalescent, the COVID-19 samples came from the United States, Italy and Spain. Sources were T cells, B-cell-depleted T cells, or PBMCs; the material itself was cDNA or gDNA.

Authors' data handling: By means of reference gene primer amplification, nucleated cell counts were estimated. The data were produced by immunoSEQ multiplex PCR, yet TCRdb's version contains in-frame clones alone and is incomplete. V and J calls and clone size are those listed in that table; D and trimming were worked out from the DNA. The repertoire includes approximately 220,000 clones, roughly 80% of them detected once, and less than 11% sits in the top ten. Per germline, CDR1 MDHEN and CDR2 SYDVKM. CDR3 length: 15 amino acids. Trimming cost V 5 bases and J 2 bases; bases outside gene matches: 8. V gene TRBV28 combines with J gene TRBJ1-1; TRBD1 agrees at 7 bases. This sequence originates from a woman of 80 years or more with acute or convalescent COVID-19. Sample: peripheral blood. The CDR3 region has the DNA TGTGCCAGCAGTCCCCTCAGGGGGAAAAACACTGAAGCTTTCTTT. Amino acids: CASSPLRGKNTEAFF.